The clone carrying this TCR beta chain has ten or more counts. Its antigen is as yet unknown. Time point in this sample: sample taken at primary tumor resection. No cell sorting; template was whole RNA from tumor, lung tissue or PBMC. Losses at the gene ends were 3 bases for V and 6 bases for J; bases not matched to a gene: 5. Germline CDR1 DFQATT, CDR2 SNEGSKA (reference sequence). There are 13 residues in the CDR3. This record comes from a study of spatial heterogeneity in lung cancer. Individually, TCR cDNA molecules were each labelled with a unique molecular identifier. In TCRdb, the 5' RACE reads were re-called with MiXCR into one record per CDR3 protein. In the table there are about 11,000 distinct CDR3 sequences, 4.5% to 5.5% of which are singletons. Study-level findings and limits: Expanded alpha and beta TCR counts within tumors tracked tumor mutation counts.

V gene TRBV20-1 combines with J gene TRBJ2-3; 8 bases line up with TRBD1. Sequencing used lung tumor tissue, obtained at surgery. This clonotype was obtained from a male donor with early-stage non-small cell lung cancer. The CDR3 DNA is TGCAGTGCTAGGCGCCAGGGGGCCGATACGCAGTATTTT. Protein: CSARRQGADTQYF.